Following are 8 T cell receptor beta chains from one sample sequenced in a study of cytomegalovirus exposure and HLA in healthy donors (dated by TCRdb to 2017 to 2019). The library came from the immunoSEQ multiplex PCR assay. A mixture of 60 forward primers for TCR Vbeta segments and 13 reverse primers for TCR Jbeta segments was used in the multiplex PCR. Not all clones reach the TCRdb copy of this immuneACCESS table, which keeps in-frame sequences only. Checked studies attribute under half of the gap to unresolved V genes and leave the rest unexplained. A total of 40,000 to 45,000 clones appear in this sample, approximately 90% of them only once. About 8% of the sample is taken by the ten largest. The sample taken for sequencing was PBMCs. The receptor set was obtained from a woman in her 40s in good health and CMV-seropositive.

This rearrangement joins TRBV6-5 to TRBJ1-5, with a tentative D call TRBD1 (5 bases). Trimming left V 0 bases short and J 0 bases short, with 9 bases between. The CDR3 is made up of 16 amino acids. Germline CDR1 is MNHEY and CDR2 is SVGAGI. For the CDR3, the DNA is TGTGCCAGCAGTTACTCCTGGACACCTAGCAATCAGCCCCAGCATTTT. As protein: CASSYSWTPSNQPQHF.

V is TRBV28 and J is TRBJ2-2, with a weak D call TRBD1 (6 bases). The CDR3 extends over 13 amino acids. Trimming shortened V by 9 bases and J by 10 bases, and 18 bases separated the two germline ends. From germline, CDR1 is MDHEN and CDR2 SYDVKM. The chain's CDR3 is CASYRVFSEELFF. The CDR3 nucleotides are TGTGCCAGTTACAGGGTTTTTAGTGAGGAGCTGTTTTTT.

This rearrangement joins TRBV29-1 to TRBJ1-3; the D is unclear. Per germline, CDR1 SQVTM and CDR2 ANQGSEA. The CDR3 spans 12 residues. The germline V and J ends were trimmed by 5 bases and 1 base, with 6 bases remaining between them. The CDR3 bases are TGCAGCGTTAGAGGTTCTGGAAACACCATATATTTT. It is translated as CSVRGSGNTIYF.

This sequence joins TRBV19 and TRBJ2-5; 9 bases line up with TRBD2. This CDR3 is 17 amino acids long. Trimming cost V 7 bases and J 1 base; bases outside gene matches: 13. CDR1 and CDR2 (germline): LNHDA, SQIVND (reference sequence). The CDR3 sequence: CASKNTGTSFFQETQYF. The CDR3 DNA reads TGTGCCAGTAAAAATACCGGGACTAGCTTCTTCCAAGAGACCCAGTACTTC.

The chain couples TRBV28 to TRBJ2-5; D call uncertain. Germline V CDR1 and CDR2: MDHEN, SYDVKM. V lost 10 bases and J lost 1, with 7 bases in between. CDR3 length: 11 residues. This chain's CDR3 is CATRLQETQYF. The CDR3, as DNA: TGTGCCACCCGACTCCAAGAGACCCAGTACTTC.

The CDR3 sequence: CASSLPGGNEQFF. The CDR3 nucleotides read TGTGCCAGCAGCTTACCGGGGGGCAATGAGCAGTTCTTC. V and J are TRBV7-9 and TRBJ2-1, with TRBD2 matching over 7 bases. The CDR3 loop spans 13 amino acids. Looked up from germline, CDR1 is SEHNR and CDR2 is FQNEAQ (reference sequence). V trimming: 2 bases; J trimming: 6 bases; junction bases outside the gene matches: 1.

V and J are TRBV6-9 and TRBJ2-5; D is perhaps TRBD2 (5 bases). The germline V and J ends were trimmed by 4 bases and 9 bases, with 9 bases remaining between them. CDR1 and CDR2 (germline): MNHGY, SVAAGI. The CDR3 has 11 amino acids. CDR3 DNA: TGTGCCAGCAGTTGTGTGGAGGCCCAGTACTTC. Translated: CASSCVEAQYF.

The V call is TRBV30, the J call TRBJ2-3; 10 nucleotides agree with TRBD1. Per the germline V gene, CDR1 is GTSNPN and CDR2 is SVGIG (reference sequence). V lost 2 bases to trimming and J lost 1 base; unmatched junction nucleotides: 12. The CDR3 runs 18 residues. The CDR3 here is CAWSNLGQGMRRTDTQYF. The CDR3 nucleotides read TGTGCCTGGAGTAACCTGGGACAGGGGATGCGTCGCACAGATACGCAGTATTTT.